The present T cell receptor (beta chain) was sequenced within a study of T cell repertoires in aging, cancer and after chemotherapy. Study-level information: Donors were grouped into six age bands spanning 30 or younger through 70 or older.

Rearranged V-D-J TRB sequences were amplified with a mixed TRB-A/B primer pool. One entry per CDR3 protein, called by TCRdb with MiXCR from the multiplex PCR reads. The sample has about 9,700 distinct CDR3 sequences; 30% to 35% are singletons. The CDR3 sequence is 15 residues long. V lost 2 bases, J lost 4 bases, and 13 bases lay in between. In germline, CDR1 is MNHEY, CDR2 SMNVEV (reference sequence). This clonotype is medium-sized. As yet, its antigen is unknown. Regarding the study as a whole: In healthy donors, age-related TCR diversity loss mainly reflected lost richness. In each cancer cohort, median generation probability increased across chemotherapy, suggesting thymic output rebounded.

Peripheral blood genomic DNA, not sorted cells or RNA, was the template. Specimen: blood. The TCR sequence derives from a human donor in good health. The chain is built from TRBV27 and TRBJ2-3; a weak D match, TRBD2 (5 bases). This CDR3 reads CASSLGSSFADTQYF. CDR3 nucleotides: TGTGCCAGCAGTTTAGGTTCTAGCTTCGCAGATACGCAGTATTTT.